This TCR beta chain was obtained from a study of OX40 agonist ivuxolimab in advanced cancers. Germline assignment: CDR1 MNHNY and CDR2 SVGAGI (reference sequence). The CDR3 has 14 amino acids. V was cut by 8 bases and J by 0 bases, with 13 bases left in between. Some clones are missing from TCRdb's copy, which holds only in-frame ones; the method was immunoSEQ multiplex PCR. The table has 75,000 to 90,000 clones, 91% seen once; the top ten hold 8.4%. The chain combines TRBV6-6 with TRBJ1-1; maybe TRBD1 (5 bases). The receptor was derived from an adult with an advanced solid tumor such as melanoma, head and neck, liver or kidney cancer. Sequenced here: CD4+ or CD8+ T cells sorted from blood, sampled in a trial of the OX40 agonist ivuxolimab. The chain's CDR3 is CASSLAGLNTEAFF. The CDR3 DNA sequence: TGTGCCAGCTCTTTGGCAGGGCTGAACACTGAAGCTTTCTTT.